Listed below are T cell receptor beta chains from one sample, sequenced in a study of T cell responses to AZD1222 COVID-19 vaccine. Some clones are missing from TCRdb's copy, which holds only in-frame ones; the method was immunoSEQ multiplex PCR. Of around 190,000 clones listed, 94% are singletons. Sequencing used peripheral blood, obtained 28 days after the second AZD1222 dose. The receptor source for this set is an adult who received the AZD1222 COVID-19 vaccine. Each CDR3 is given with its conserved first and last residue. Fields, in order: V gene, J gene, CDR3 protein.

v_gene: TRBV19
j_gene: TRBJ2-1
CDR3aa: CASNAQIYNEQFF

v_gene: TRBV27
j_gene: TRBJ1-3
CDR3aa: CASSRWTGRNAGNTIYF

v_gene: TRBV15
j_gene: TRBJ1-1
CDR3aa: CATSRDLNGQQAFF

v_gene: TRBV27
j_gene: TRBJ1-6
CDR3aa: CASSLGDRVGSPLHF

v_gene: TRBV7-2
j_gene: TRBJ1-1
CDR3aa: CASSLMGGGTEAFF

v_gene: TRBV4-1
j_gene: TRBJ1-2
CDR3aa: CASQRGGTLSGGYTF

v_gene: TRBV6-1
j_gene: TRBJ2-7
CDR3aa: CASSEGQGDEQYF

v_gene: TRBV19
j_gene: TRBJ2-5
CDR3aa: CASSIGAETQYF

v_gene: TRBV5-8
j_gene: TRBJ1-1
CDR3aa: CATVPGTEIPNTEAFF

v_gene: TRBV2
j_gene: TRBJ1-1
CDR3aa: CAGVASVMNTEAFF